The sample holds many counts of the clone carrying this T cell receptor (beta chain). The data belong to a study of Graves' ophthalmopathy and Graves' hyperthyroidism. The CDR3 sequence is 12 residues long. The ends were cut back, 4 bases at V and 3 bases at J, with 7 bases in the middle. RNA transcripts were the source from which TCR beta CDR3 regions were amplified. Following a first-round RT-PCR that used HTBI primers, a second-round multiplex PCR was carried out. TCRdb ran MiXCR on the multiplex PCR reads and lists one entry per CDR3 protein. This table has about 400,000 distinct CDR3 sequences, about 17% appearing once.

This chain uses TRBV12-3 or TRBV12-4 with TRBJ2-7; D possibly corresponds to TRBD2 (5 bases). This clonotype was sampled from a woman aged 18 to 35 with Graves' ophthalmopathy. Material: peripheral blood. In nucleotides, the CDR3 is TGTGCCAGCAGTTACGGGAACTACGAGCAGTACTTC. Encoded protein: CASSYGNYEQYF.